Described below is a single T cell receptor (beta chain) sequence and its context. Its specific antigen is unknown. The input lacks base qualities; no much larger clone sits a single base away. This sample is drawn from a study of identical twins (dated by TCRdb to the mid-2010s). Some background on the complete study: The study deep-sequenced TCR alpha and beta repertoires from monozygotic twins, unrelated adults of various ages and cord blood to test whether fetal clonotypes persist. To rule out contamination, the twin experiments were replicated at different times with different library preparation protocols. General study outcomes and caveats: In monozygotic twins, recombination models systematically underestimated out-of-frame TCR alpha sharing, but the models matched the sharing seen between unrelated individuals. Compared with coincidental sharing between unrelated individuals, out-of-frame TCR alpha sequences shared between twins showed an excess of sequences with low generation probability. Excess twin sharing in beta out-of-frame sequences was weaker because fewer shared sequences lowered the signal-to-noise ratio. Conclusions relied on cross-sectional statistical analysis, since the same donors could not be followed over many years. Zero-insertion analyses could be partly confounded by invariant T cells such as MAIT and iNKT, though diverse VJ usage argued against such confounding for most clonotypes. Abundant cord blood beta clonotypes carried fewer insertions; young adult naive repertoires showed a weaker similar trend, while memory repertoires showed none.

Only healthy Caucasian donors were included. The library was prepared using 5' RACE. Reads for this sample came from an Illumina HiSeq 2000. A universal primer binding site was introduced by template switching, and a unique molecular identifier was present in the final cDNA, enabling accurate counting of TCR cDNA molecules. Specific primers in the conserved constant-segment region were used to synthesize first-strand cDNA for TCR alpha and beta chains. To control for contamination, every cDNA library was double barcoded, receiving both a SMART-Mk sample barcode and Illumina barcodes. TruSeq adapter sequences, together with Illumina sample barcodes, were added in two successive PCR steps. Sequencing of the TCR alpha and beta cDNA libraries was done on the Illumina HiSeq platform using custom primers. In the authors' own workflow: MiGEC was used to process raw reads and extract unique molecular identifiers, and MiXCR was used to find CDR3 positions. For each individual, recombination models were inferred using an EM algorithm with the repgenHMM and IGoR tools. Shared clonotypes were analyzed with the tcR package in R, and sharing was normalized by the product of cloneset sizes. To study raw recombination without the effects of thymic and clonal selection, out-of-frame nonproductive sequences were analyzed. The public reads were run again by TCRdb, first through fastp at Q25 and then through MiXCR, and only productive beta chains were kept. Rows are combined by CDR3 protein, so each entry shows the most common genes and DNA. TCRdb's processing, not the authors', yielded these V and J calls. The sample data list 1,800,000 or so distinct CDR3 sequences, and about 32% of these were observed just once. The biggest ten clones account for more than 0.25% of the sample.

The sequencing input was cord blood. This TCR was recovered from a newborn girl in good health.

CDR3 reads: CASSLGRQGPVTEAFF. The sequenced DNA: TGTGCCAGCAGTTTAGGTAGACAGGGCCCCGTCACTGAAGCTTTCTTT. The chain links TRBV12-3 or TRBV12-4 with TRBJ1-1, with 7 bases matching TRBD1. Taken from cysteine to phenylalanine, the CDR3 has 16 residues. Here the CDR3 DNA is all that survives: 48 bases in frame from base 1. Ends trimmed: V by 1 base, J by 4 bases; bases unmatched to a gene: 9.